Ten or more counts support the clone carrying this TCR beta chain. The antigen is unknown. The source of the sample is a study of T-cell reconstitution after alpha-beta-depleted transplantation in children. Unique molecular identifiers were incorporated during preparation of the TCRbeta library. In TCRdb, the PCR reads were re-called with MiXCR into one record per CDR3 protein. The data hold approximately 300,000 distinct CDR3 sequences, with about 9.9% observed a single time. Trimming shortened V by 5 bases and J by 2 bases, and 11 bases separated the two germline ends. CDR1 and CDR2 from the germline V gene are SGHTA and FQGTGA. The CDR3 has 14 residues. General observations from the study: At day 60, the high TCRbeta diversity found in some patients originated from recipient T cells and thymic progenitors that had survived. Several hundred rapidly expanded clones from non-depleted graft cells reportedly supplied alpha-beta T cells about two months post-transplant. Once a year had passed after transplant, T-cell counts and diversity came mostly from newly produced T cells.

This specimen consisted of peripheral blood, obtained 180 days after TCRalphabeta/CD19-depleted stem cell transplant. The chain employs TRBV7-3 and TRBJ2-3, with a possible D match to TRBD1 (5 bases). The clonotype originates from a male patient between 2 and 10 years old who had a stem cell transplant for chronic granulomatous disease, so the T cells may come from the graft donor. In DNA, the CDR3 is TGTGCCAGCAGCCCCCGACAGATCACAGATACGCAGTATTTT. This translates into CASSPRQITDTQYF.